This T cell receptor beta chain was retrieved from a study of Ad26.COV2.S vaccination and SARS-CoV-2 variants. Overall study results and limits: Whether participants received vaccine or placebo, their non-spike TCR breadth was similar.

Treatment: approximately 18 received Ad26.COV2.S at low or high dose, single or two shots; about five received placebo; per-sample allocation not given. The samples were gathered on day 63 after the first injection of vaccine or placebo. An adult of 18-55 years in Boston served as donor. As concerns this clone: Its antigen is still unknown.

Germline values: CDR1 SGHTA, CDR2 FQGNSA. The CDR3 is made up of 14 amino acids. V lost 1 base, J lost 3 bases, and 10 bases lay in between. The data were produced by immunoSEQ multiplex PCR, yet TCRdb's version contains in-frame clones alone and is incomplete. Of 400,000 to 500,000 clones in the sample, 89% were seen once. The chain is built from TRBV7-2 and TRBJ2-7, with a possible D match to TRBD1 (6 bases). This TCR was sampled from a person between 18 and 59 years old who received the Ad26.COV2.S COVID-19 vaccine or a placebo. The source material was peripheral blood, sampled in a trial of Ad26.COV2.S vaccine versus placebo. This CDR3 reads CASSLVRGVYEQYF. CDR3 coding DNA: TGTGCCAGCAGCTTAGTCAGGGGCGTCTACGAGCAGTACTTC. Filled out from reference TRBV7-2 and TRBJ2-7, the complete variable domain reads GAGVSQSPSNKVTEKGKDVELRCDPISGHTALYWYRQSLGQGLEFLIYFQGNSAPDKSGLPSDRFSAERTGGSVSTLTIQRTQQEDSAVYLCASSLVRGVYEQYFGPGTRLTVT.